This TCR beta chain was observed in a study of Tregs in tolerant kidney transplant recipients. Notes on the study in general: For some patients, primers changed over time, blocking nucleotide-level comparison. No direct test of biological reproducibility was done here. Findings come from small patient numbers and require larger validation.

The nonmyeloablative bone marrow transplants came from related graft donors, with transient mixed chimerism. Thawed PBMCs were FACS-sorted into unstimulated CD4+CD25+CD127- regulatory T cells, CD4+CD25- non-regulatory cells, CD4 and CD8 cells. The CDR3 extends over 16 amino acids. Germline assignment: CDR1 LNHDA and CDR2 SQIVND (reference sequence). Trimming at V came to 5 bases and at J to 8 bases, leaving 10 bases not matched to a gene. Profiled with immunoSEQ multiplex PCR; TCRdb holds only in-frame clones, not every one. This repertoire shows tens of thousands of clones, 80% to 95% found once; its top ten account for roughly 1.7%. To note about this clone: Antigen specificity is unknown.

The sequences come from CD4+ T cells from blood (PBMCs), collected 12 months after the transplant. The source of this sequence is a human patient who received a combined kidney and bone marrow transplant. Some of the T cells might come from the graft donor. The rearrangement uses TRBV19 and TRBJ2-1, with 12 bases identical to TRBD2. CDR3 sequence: CASSPLLAGGGDEQFF. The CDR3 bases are TGTGCCAGTAGTCCGCTACTAGCGGGAGGAGGGGATGAGCAGTTCTTC. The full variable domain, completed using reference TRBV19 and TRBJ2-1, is DGGITQSPKYLFRKEGQNVTLSCEQNLNHDAMYWYRQDPGQGLRLIYYSQIVNDFQKGDIAEGYSVSREKKESFPLTVTSAQKNPTAFYLCASSPLLAGGGDEQFFGPGTRLTVL.